One sample yielded the 24 T cell receptor beta chains listed below, sequenced in a study of T-cell reconstitution after alpha-beta-depleted transplantation in children. Unique molecular identifiers were incorporated during preparation of the TCRbeta library. Using its own MiXCR run on the PCR reads, TCRdb lists one record per CDR3 protein. The sample comprises approximately 250,000 distinct CDR3 sequences, 20% to 30% of which are singletons, and roughly 2.5% rests with the top ten. Sequencing used PBMCs, obtained before TCRalphabeta/CD19-depleted stem cell transplant. The receptors shown here come from a girl aged 2 to 9 with Fanconi anemia, due to receive a stem cell transplant.

The chain carries TRBV23-1 and TRBJ2-7; 7 bases line up with TRBD2. TRBV23-1 is classed as an ORF, of uncertain function. Trimming cost V 3 bases and J 6 bases; bases outside gene matches: 5. CDR3 length: 13 amino acids. The CDR3 is CASSHEREVEQYF. The CDR3 bases are TGCGCCAGCAGTCATGAGCGGGAAGTCGAGCAGTACTTC.

Ten or more counts support this clonotype. The chain carries TRBV29-1 and TRBJ2-1; no clear D. Trimming took off 3 bases at V and 0 bases at J, with 9 bases between the two ends. Germline V gene sequence: CDR1 SQVTM, CDR2 ANQGSEA. The CDR3 length is 14 residues. This chain's CDR3 is CSVEDASSYNEQFF. CDR3 nucleotide sequence: TGCAGCGTTGAGGACGCTAGCTCCTACAATGAGCAGTTCTTC.

V usage is TRBV13 and J usage is TRBJ2-7, with D hard to call. V was shortened by 8 bases and J by 3 bases, with 14 bases between the two germline ends. Germline V gene lookup returns CDR1 PRHDT and CDR2 FYEKMQ (reference sequence). The CDR3 is made up of 13 amino acids. The DNA for the CDR3 is TGTGCCAGCGGAATTAGGGCAGACTACGAGCAGTACTTC. As protein: CASGIRADYEQYF.

This clonotype turned up a few times. The chain has TRBV2 and TRBJ2-3; 14 bases agree with TRBD2. The CDR3 is 18 residues long. Germline-derived CDR1 and CDR2 are SNHLY and FYNNEI. After removal of 7 bases from V and 1 base from J, the junction contained 10 bases not matched to a gene. In DNA form, the CDR3 reads TGTGCCAGCATCCCTGGGACTAGCGGGAGATGGGGCACAGATACGCAGTATTTT. Translating gives CASIPGTSGRWGTDTQYF.

This clonotype was seen repeatedly, ten times or more. The gene calls are TRBV5-1 and TRBJ2-1, with D possibly being TRBD2 (6 bases). This CDR3 has 14 amino acids. Deletions cut 0 bases from V and 6 bases from J, with 10 bases between. CDR1 and CDR2 from the germline V gene are SGHRS and YFSETQ. CDR3 sequence: CASSLVLASNEQFF. The CDR3 DNA reads TGCGCCAGCAGCTTGGTCCTAGCGAGCAATGAGCAGTTCTTC.

This clonotype was seen only a few times. The chain carries TRBV29-1 and TRBJ1-1, with no clear D. Germline CDR1 is SQVTM and CDR2 is ANQGSEA. V dropped 3 bases and J dropped 7 bases, with 6 bases sitting between them. The CDR3 is 10 residues long. The CDR3 spells CSVEDIEAFF. The CDR3 nucleotides read TGCAGCGTTGAGGATATTGAAGCTTTCTTT.

Only a few counts were recorded for this clonotype. The J gene is TRBJ2-4, the V gene TRBV4-2; TRBD2 matches at 11 bases. The CDR3 runs to 21 residues. Trimming removed 4 bases from V and 4 bases from J; junction bases left unmatched: 21. The germline gives CDR1 LGHNA, CDR2 YNFKEQ. The CDR3 spells CASSRMDSGLAGGLGKNIQYF. The CDR3 nucleotides are TGTGCCAGCAGCCGAATGGACAGCGGCCTAGCGGGAGGATTGGGTAAAAACATTCAGTACTTC.

This clonotype was counted at least ten times. This rearrangement joins TRBV10-2 to TRBJ2-5; 9 nucleotides line up with TRBD2. The CDR3 runs to 15 residues. V shed 6 bases and J 4 bases; nucleotides not matched to a gene: 9. CDR1 and CDR2 (germline): WSHSY, SAAADI. The CDR3 region is CASSFAREGPETQYF. The CDR3 nucleotides read TGCGCCAGCAGCTTCGCGCGGGAGGGCCCAGAGACCCAGTACTTC.

There are many counts of this clonotype. This chain uses TRBV10-3 with TRBJ2-7; possibly TRBD2 for D (5 bases). V dropped 10 bases and J dropped 7 bases, with 14 bases sitting between them. This CDR3 is built from 11 residues. Germline CDR1 is ENHRY and CDR2 is SYGVKD. The CDR3 bases are TGTGCCACCAATCGGGCGGGTGAGCAGTACTTC. This sequence encodes CATNRAGEQYF.

In this sample, this clonotype turned up a few times. The rearrangement uses TRBV20-1 and TRBJ1-2; D uncertain. This CDR3 spans 14 amino acids. The germline V gene has CDR1 DFQATT and CDR2 SNEGSKA (reference sequence). Trimming stripped 3 bases from V and 4 bases from J, with 15 bases between. The CDR3 spells CSASARGIRYGYTF. DNA of the CDR3: TGCAGTGCTAGCGCGCGGGGAATACGCTATGGCTACACCTTC.

The CDR3 sequence: CSAKVWATHNEQFF. The CDR3 nucleotides read TGCAGTGCCAAAGTCTGGGCCACACACAATGAGCAGTTCTTC. The rearrangement links TRBV20-1 to TRBJ2-1; D remains ambiguous. The V gene lost 6 bases and the J gene lost 5 bases, with 17 bases spanning the gap. The CDR3 extends over 14 amino acids. The germline gives CDR1 DFQATT, CDR2 SNEGSKA (reference sequence).

This clonotype turned up a few times. The rearrangement uses TRBV29-1 and TRBJ2-3; 10 bases agree with TRBD2. Unmatched junction bases numbered 16, after V lost 0 bases and J lost 4 bases. CDR1 SQVTM and CDR2 ANQGSEA come from the germline V gene. This CDR3 is 19 amino acids long. CDR3 sequence reads: CSVEDRTAGGLIHPDTQYF. CDR3 sequence (DNA): TGCAGCGTTGAAGATCGTACAGCGGGGGGGCTAATTCATCCAGATACGCAGTATTTT.

In its sample, this clonotype was seen once. The chain recombines TRBV7-6 with TRBJ2-3; D is unclear. With 6 bases removed from V and 5 bases from J, the gap between germline ends came to 12 bases. This CDR3 is built from 13 residues. The germline CDR1 and CDR2 sequences are SGHVS and FNYEAQ. Here the CDR3 reads CASRGLVEDTQYF. Here the CDR3 DNA reads TGTGCCAGCAGGGGATTGGTGGAAGATACGCAGTATTTT.

This clonotype was recorded many times. The chain couples TRBV29-1 to TRBJ2-7; the D is unclear. V was shortened by 4 bases and J by 3 bases, with 16 bases between the two germline ends. This CDR3 spans 14 amino acids. In germline, CDR1 is SQVTM, CDR2 ANQGSEA. CDR3 protein: CSVAPAISDYEQYF. In DNA form, the CDR3 reads TGCAGCGTTGCTCCCGCAATATCCGACTACGAGCAGTACTTC.

This clonotype appeared many times. The chain links TRBV5-1 to TRBJ2-7, with 8 bases fitting TRBD2. This CDR3 has 14 residues. The germline CDR1 and CDR2 sequences are SGHRS and YFSETQ. V was clipped by 4 bases and J by 1 base; unmatched bases: 4. CDR3 nucleotide sequence: TGCGCCAGCAGCCCTGTAGCGGGGTCCTACGAGCAGTACTTC. Translated, it gives CASSPVAGSYEQYF.

V gene TRBV29-1 combines with J gene TRBJ1-1; TRBD1 aligns across 7 bases. CDR3 size: 13 residues. Germline V gene sequence: CDR1 SQVTM, CDR2 ANQGSEA. The trim removed 6 bases at V and 8 bases at J, leaving 12 bases unmatched. The CDR3 bases are TGCAGCGTCATGGGACAGAATTTGGGGGAAGCTTTCTTT. Translation: CSVMGQNLGEAFF. The full variable domain, with the rest looked up from reference TRBV29-1 and TRBJ1-1, is SAVISQKPSRDICQRGTSLTIQCQVDSQVTMMFWYRQQPGQSLTLIATANQGSEATYESGFVIDKFPISRPNLTFSTLTVSNMSPEDSSIYLCSVMGQNLGEAFFGQGTRLTVV.

This clonotype was detected ten times or more. CDR3 DNA sequence: TGTGCCAGCAGCGCCGTAGCGGGAGGATACAATGAGCAGTTCTTC. It specifies CASSAVAGGYNEQFF. The chain has TRBV12-3 or TRBV12-4 and TRBJ2-1, with 10 bases fitting TRBD2. The V segment lost 6 bases and the J segment 4 bases; nucleotides outside the gene matches: 6. The CDR3 loop spans 15 amino acids.

A few counts support this clonotype. This CDR3 is CASSNLDSITYSNQPQHF. For the CDR3, the DNA is TGTGCCAGCAGCAATCTCGACAGTATTACTTATAGCAATCAGCCCCAGCATTTT. The chain combines TRBV21-1 with TRBJ1-5; the DNA was not used to check the table's D call, TRBD1. TRBV21-1 is recorded as a pseudogene. The CDR3 is made up of 18 amino acids.

The V call is TRBV12-3 or TRBV12-4, the J call TRBJ2-7; no definite D call. The ends were cut back, 3 bases at V and 1 base at J, with 7 bases in the middle. The CDR3 loop spans 13 amino acids. CDR3: CASSFTESYEQYF. CDR3 nucleotide sequence: TGTGCCAGCAGTTTTACAGAATCCTACGAGCAGTACTTC.

This clonotype was counted many times. V is TRBV15 and J is TRBJ2-7; 8 bases map to TRBD1. J gave up 4 bases and V 4 bases, and 3 bases lay outside the gene matches. This CDR3 has 13 residues. The V gene's germline CDR1 is LNHNV and CDR2 YYDKDF (reference sequence). This CDR3 reads CATSTGGVYEQYF. The CDR3 DNA follows: TGTGCCACCAGCACAGGGGGCGTGTACGAGCAGTACTTC.

This clonotype was counted only a few times. The genes are TRBV28 and TRBJ2-5; 7 bases are a match to TRBD1. V trimming: 6 bases; J trimming: 2 bases; junction bases outside the gene matches: 3. CDR1 is MDHEN and CDR2 is SYDVKM in the germline V gene. This CDR3 region has 13 residues. This chain's CDR3 is CASRQGHQETQYF. CDR3 sequence (DNA): TGTGCCAGCAGACAGGGGCATCAAGAGACCCAGTACTTC.

This clonotype came up many times. V is TRBV12-3 or TRBV12-4 and J is TRBJ2-7; 12 nucleotides align to TRBD2. CDR3 length: 16 amino acids. V lost 5 bases to trimming and J lost 2 bases; unmatched junction nucleotides: 7. CDR3 DNA sequence: TGTGCCAGCAGTACCGTCCTAGCGGGAGGGACCTACGAGCAGTACTTC. This gives the protein CASSTVLAGGTYEQYF.

V usage is TRBV15 and J usage is TRBJ2-1, with TRBD2 matching over 13 bases. This CDR3 comprises 16 residues. Germline V CDR1 and CDR2: LNHNV, YYDKDF (reference sequence). V was clipped by 0 bases and J by 8 bases; unmatched bases: 4. CDR3 region: CATSRDRLAGGDEQFF. Written as DNA, the CDR3 is TGTGCCACCAGCAGAGATAGACTAGCGGGAGGCGATGAGCAGTTCTTC.

The sample holds many counts of this clonotype. The rearrangement links TRBV7-2 to TRBJ2-7, with TRBD1 identical over 8 bases. V was clipped by 2 bases and J by 3 bases; unmatched bases: 0. The length of the CDR3 is 13 residues. Germline V gene sequence: CDR1 SGHTA, CDR2 FQGNSA. CDR3 sequence (DNA): TGTGCCAGCAGCTTAACAGGGGGCTACGAGCAGTACTTC. Residues: CASSLTGGYEQYF.